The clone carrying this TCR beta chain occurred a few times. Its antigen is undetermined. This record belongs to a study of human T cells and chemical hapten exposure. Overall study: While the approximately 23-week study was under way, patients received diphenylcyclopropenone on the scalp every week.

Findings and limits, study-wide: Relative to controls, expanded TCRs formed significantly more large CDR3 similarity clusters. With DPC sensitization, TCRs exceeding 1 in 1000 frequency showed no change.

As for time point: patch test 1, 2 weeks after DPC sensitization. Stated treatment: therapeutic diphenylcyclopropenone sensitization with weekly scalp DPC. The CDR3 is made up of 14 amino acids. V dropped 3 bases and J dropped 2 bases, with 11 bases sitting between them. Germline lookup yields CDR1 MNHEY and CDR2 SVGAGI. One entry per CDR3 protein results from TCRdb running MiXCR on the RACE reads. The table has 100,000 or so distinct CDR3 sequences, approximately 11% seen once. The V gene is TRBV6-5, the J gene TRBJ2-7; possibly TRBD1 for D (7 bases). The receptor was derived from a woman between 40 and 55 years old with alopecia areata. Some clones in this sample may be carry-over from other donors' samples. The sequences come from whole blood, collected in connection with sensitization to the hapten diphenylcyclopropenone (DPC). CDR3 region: CASSYQGGPYEQYF. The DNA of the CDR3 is TGTGCCAGCAGTTATCAGGGGGGCCCCTACGAGCAGTACTTC.